Described below is a single T cell receptor (beta chain) sequence and its context. Its antigen remains unknown. This sample is drawn from a study of naive and memory T cell subsets. The beta constant-region primer was an equimolar mix of two oligonucleotides covering TRBC1 and TRBC2. Nested alpha and beta constant-region primers with the SP2 primer drove four PCR rounds on ligated cDNA. TCRdb independently ran MiXCR on the UMI-ligation and nested PCR reads; one entry per CDR3 protein. The sample yields roughly 100,000 distinct CDR3 sequences, about 14% seen once. Study results and limitations: Naive repertoires, especially CD8, held a few larger clonotypes, possibly memory cells re-expressing CD45RA. There was no ground truth to check naive and memory subset results.

Germline-derived CDR1 and CDR2 are MNHEY and SVGEGT. The length of the CDR3 is 14 residues. After removal of 5 bases from V and 4 bases from J, the junction contained 7 bases not matched to a gene. The receptor comes from a human donor in good health. J is TRBJ1-1 and V is TRBV6-2 or TRBV6-3, with 7 bases matching TRBD1. The sample comprised naive CD8+ T cells from blood. As DNA, the CDR3 is TGTGCCAGCAGTCAACTGAACAGGGGCACTGAAGCTTTCTTT. This codes for CASSQLNRGTEAFF.